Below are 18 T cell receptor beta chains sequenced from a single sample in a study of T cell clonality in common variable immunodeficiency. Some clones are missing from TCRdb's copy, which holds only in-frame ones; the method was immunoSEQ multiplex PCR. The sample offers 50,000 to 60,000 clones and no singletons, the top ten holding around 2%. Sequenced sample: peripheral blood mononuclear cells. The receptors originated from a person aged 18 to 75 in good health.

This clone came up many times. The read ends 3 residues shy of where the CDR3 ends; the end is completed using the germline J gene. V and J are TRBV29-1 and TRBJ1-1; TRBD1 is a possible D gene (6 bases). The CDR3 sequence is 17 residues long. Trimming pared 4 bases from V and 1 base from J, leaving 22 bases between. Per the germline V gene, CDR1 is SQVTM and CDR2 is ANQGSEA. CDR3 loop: CSVAVRTERFWNTEAFF. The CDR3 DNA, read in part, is TGCAGCGTTGCAGTTCGGACAGAACGCTTCTGGAACACTGAA.

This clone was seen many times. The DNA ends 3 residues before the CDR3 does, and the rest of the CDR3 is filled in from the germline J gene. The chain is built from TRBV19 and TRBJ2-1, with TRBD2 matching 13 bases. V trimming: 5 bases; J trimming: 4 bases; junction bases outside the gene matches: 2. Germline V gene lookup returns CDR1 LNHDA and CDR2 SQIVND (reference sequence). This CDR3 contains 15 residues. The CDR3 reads CASSGLAGAYNEQFF. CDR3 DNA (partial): TGTGCCAGTAGTGGACTAGCGGGGGCTTACAATGAG.

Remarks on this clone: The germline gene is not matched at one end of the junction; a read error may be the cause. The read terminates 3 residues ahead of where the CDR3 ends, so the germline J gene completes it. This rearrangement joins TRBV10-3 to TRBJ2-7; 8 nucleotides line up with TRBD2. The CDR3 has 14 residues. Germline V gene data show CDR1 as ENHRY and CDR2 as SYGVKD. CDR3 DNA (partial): TGTGCCATCAATGAGATGACTAGCGCTTACGAG. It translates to CAINEMTSAYE. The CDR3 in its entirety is CAINEMTSAYEQYF.

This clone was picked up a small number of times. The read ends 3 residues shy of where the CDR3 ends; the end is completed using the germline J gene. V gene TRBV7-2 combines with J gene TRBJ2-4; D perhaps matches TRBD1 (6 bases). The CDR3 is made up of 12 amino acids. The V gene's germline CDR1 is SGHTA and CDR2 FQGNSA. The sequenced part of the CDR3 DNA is TGTGCCAGCAGCTCCACAGGGCTCGGT. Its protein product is CASSSTGLG. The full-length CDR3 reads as CASSSTGLGQYF.

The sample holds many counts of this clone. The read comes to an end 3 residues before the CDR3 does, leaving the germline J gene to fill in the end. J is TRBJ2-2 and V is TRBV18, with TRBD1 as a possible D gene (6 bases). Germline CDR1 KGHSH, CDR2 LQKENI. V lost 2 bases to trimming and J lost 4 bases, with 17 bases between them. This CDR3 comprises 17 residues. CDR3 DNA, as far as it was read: TGTGCCAGCTCACCAAACCCCGGGACACGAGGCACCGGGGAG. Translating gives CASSPNPGTRGTGE. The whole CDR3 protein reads CASSPNPGTRGTGELFF.

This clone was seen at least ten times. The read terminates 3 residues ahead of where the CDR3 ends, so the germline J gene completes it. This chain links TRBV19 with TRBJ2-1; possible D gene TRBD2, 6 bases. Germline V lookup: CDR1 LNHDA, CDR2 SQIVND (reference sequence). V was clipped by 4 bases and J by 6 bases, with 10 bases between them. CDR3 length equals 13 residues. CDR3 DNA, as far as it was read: TGTGCCAGTAGTAGGGTTAGCGGCAATGAG. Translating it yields CASSRVSGNE. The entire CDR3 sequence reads CASSRVSGNEQFF.

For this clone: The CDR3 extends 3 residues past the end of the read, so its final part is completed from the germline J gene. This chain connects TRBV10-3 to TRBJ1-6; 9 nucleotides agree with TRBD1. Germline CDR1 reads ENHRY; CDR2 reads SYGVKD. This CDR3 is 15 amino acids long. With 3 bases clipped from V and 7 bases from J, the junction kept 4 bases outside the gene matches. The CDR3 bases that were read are TGTGCCATCAGTGACTTGGGACAGGGAAATTCACCC. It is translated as CAISDLGQGNSP. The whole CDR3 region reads CAISDLGQGNSPLHF.

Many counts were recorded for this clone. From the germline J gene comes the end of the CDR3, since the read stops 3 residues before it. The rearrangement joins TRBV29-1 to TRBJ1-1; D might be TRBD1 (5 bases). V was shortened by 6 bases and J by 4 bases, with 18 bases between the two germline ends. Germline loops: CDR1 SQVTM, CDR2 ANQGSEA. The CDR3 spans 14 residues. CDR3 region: CSVRSRAGITEAFF. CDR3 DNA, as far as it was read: TGCAGCGTGCGGTCCAGGGCAGGTATCACTGAA.

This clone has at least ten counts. Incomplete CDR3 DNA: TGTGCCAGTAGTATTGCCGGACAGGGCCGATACGCCGGGGAG. Amino acid sequence: CASSIAGQGRYAGE. The CDR3, in full, reads CASSIAGQGRYAGELFF. This chain uses TRBV19 with TRBJ2-2; 8 bases are a match to TRBD1. The missing CDR3 end, 3 residues past where the read stops, is filled in from the germline J gene. The CDR3 loop spans 17 amino acids. The V and J ends lost 3 bases and 6 bases, in that order; junction bases with no gene match: 12. Looked up from germline, CDR1 is LNHDA and CDR2 is SQIVND (reference sequence).

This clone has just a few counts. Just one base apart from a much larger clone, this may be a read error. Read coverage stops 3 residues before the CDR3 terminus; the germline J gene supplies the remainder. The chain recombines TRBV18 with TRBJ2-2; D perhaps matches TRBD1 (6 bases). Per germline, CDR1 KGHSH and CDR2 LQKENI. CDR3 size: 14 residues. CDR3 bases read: TGTGCCAGCTCATCTCAGGGGACCGATGAAAAG. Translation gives CASSSQGTDEK. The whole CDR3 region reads CASSSQGTDEKLFF. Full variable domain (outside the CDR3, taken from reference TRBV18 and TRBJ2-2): NAGVMQNPRHLVRRRGQEARLRCSPMKGHSHVYWYRQLPEEGLKFMVYLQKENIIDESGMPKERFSAEFPKEGPSILRIQQVVRGDSAAYFCASSSQGTDEKLFFGEGSRLTVL.

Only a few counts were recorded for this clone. The covered CDR3 bases are TGTGCCAGCAGTTCAGCCCGGGACGCCGGGGGGACC. Amino acids: CASSSARDAGGT. The whole CDR3 sequence reads CASSSARDAGGTQYF. The rearrangement joins TRBV2 to TRBJ2-5; the D gene is possibly TRBD2 (6 bases). From the germline J gene comes the end of the CDR3, since the read stops 3 residues before it. Looked up from germline, CDR1 is SNHLY and CDR2 is FYNNEI. This CDR3 contains 15 residues. Trimming took 5 bases from V and 7 from J, leaving 20 bases between them.

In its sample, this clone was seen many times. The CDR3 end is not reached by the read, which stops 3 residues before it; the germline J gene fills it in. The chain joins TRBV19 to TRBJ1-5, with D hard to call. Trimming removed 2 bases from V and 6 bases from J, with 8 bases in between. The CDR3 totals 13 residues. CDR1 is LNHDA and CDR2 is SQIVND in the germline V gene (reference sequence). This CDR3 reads CASSIYWLQPQHF. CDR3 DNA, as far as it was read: TGTGCCAGTAGTATATATTGGCTTCAGCCC.

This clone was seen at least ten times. CDR3 DNA, as far as it was read: TGTGCCATCAGTGATCGCAGGGACACTGAA. This encodes CAISDRRDTE. The full CDR3 sequence reads CAISDRRDTEAFF. The V and J genes are TRBV10-3 and TRBJ1-1, with a possible D match to TRBD1 (5 bases). The sequenced fragment ends 3 residues before the CDR3 boundary, so the rest is inferred from the germline J gene. The ends were cut back, 3 bases at V and 3 bases at J, with 8 bases in the middle. Per the germline V gene, CDR1 is ENHRY and CDR2 is SYGVKD. This CDR3 region has 13 residues.

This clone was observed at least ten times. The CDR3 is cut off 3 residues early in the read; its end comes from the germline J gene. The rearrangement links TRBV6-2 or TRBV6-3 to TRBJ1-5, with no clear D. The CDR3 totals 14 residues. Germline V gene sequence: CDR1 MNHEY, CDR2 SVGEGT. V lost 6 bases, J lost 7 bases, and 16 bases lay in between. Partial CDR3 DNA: TGTGCCAGCAGCCAACCCTCAGTATGGCAGCCC. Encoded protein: CASSQPSVWQP. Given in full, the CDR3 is CASSQPSVWQPQHF.

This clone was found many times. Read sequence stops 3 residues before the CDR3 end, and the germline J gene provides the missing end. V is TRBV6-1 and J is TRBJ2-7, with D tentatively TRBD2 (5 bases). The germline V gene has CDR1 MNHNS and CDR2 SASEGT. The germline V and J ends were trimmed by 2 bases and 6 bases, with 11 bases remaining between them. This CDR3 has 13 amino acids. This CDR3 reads CASSERGSSEQYF. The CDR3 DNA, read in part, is TGTGCCAGCAGTGAAAGAGGGTCGAGCGAG.

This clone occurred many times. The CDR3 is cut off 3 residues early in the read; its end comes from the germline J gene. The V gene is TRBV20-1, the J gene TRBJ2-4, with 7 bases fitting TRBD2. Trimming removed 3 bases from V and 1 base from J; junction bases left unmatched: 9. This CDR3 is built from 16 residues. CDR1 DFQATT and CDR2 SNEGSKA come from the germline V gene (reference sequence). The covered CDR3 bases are TGCAGTGCTAGTTCCCTGGGACTACTGGCCAAAAACATT. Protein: CSASSLGLLAKNI. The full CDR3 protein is CSASSLGLLAKNIQYF.

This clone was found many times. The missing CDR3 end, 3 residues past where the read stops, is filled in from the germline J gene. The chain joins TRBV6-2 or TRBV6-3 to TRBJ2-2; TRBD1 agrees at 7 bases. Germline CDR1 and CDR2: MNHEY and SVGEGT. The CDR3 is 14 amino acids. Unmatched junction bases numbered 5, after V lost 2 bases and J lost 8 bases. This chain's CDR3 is CASSYLHRGGELFF. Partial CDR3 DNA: TGTGCCAGCAGTTACCTACACAGGGGTGGGGAG.

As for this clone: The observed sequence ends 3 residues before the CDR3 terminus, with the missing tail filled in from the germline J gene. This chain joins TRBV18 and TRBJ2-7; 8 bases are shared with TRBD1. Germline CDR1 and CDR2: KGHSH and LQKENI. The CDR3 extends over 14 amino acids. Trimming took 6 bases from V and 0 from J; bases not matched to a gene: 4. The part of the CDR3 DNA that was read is TGTGCCAGCTCTCCGGGACAGGACTCCTACGAG. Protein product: CASSPGQDSYE. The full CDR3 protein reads CASSPGQDSYEQYF. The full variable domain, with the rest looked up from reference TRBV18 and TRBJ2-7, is NAGVMQNPRHLVRRRGQEARLRCSPMKGHSHVYWYRQLPEEGLKFMVYLQKENIIDESGMPKERFSAEFPKEGPSILRIQQVVRGDSAAYFCASSPGQDSYEQYFGPGTRLTVT.